These 21 T cell receptor beta chains were all obtained from the same sample, sequenced in a study of blood T cell repertoires in COVID-19. Profiled with immunoSEQ multiplex PCR; TCRdb holds only in-frame clones, not every one. The table has roughly 58,000 clones, approximately 70% seen once. The sequenced sample consisted of PBMCs or T cells enriched from blood (not recorded which). The receptors derive from a woman aged 60-75 years who had been exposed to COVID-19.

This clone has a handful of counts. J is TRBJ2-7 and V is TRBV4-1; the D gene is possibly TRBD2 (5 bases). Per germline, CDR1 MGHRA and CDR2 YSYEKL. This CDR3 contains 13 residues. The V end was cut by 1 base, the J end by 7 bases, with 11 bases between. This chain's CDR3 is CASSQGAPGEQYF. As DNA, the CDR3 is TGCGCCAGCAGCCAAGGAGCCCCGGGGGAGCAGTACTTC.

V is TRBV2 and J is TRBJ1-3; no reliable D call. Germline V gives CDR1 SNHLY, CDR2 FYNNEI. Trimming cost V 6 bases and J 0 bases, with 9 bases left between them. This CDR3 comprises 14 residues. The DNA for the CDR3 is TGTGCCAGCAGCTCACTCCTCTCTGGAAACACCATATATTTT. Protein sequence: CASSSLLSGNTIYF.

The CDR3 spells CASSLEGQAGYGYTF. For the CDR3, the DNA is TGCGCCAGCAGCTTGGAGGGACAGGCAGGCTATGGCTACACCTTC. The V call is TRBV5-1, the J call TRBJ1-2, with 8 nucleotides matching TRBD1. Trimming at V came to 0 bases and at J to 4 bases, leaving 5 bases not matched to a gene. CDR1 is SGHRS, CDR2 YFSETQ, per germline. The CDR3 is 15 amino acids.

The table lists this clone with a few counts. J is TRBJ1-1 and V is TRBV19; D might be TRBD1 (6 bases). The V gene lost 5 bases and the J gene lost 4 bases, with 14 bases spanning the gap. The CDR3 has 14 amino acids. Germline lookup yields CDR1 LNHDA and CDR2 SQIVND (reference sequence). The CDR3 sequence is CASSVRGSITEAFF. The CDR3 coding sequence is TGTGCCAGTAGTGTCAGGGGTTCGATCACTGAAGCTTTCTTT.

This clone was picked up a small number of times. This rearrangement joins TRBV4-3 to TRBJ1-1; 8 bases are shared with TRBD1. V lost 2 bases to trimming and J lost 4 bases; unmatched junction nucleotides: 3. The CDR3 sequence is 14 residues long. Germline CDR1 LGHNA, CDR2 YSLEER. The CDR3 sequence: CASSQTGGITEAFF. The CDR3 nucleotides are TGCGCCAGCAGCCAAACAGGGGGTATCACTGAAGCTTTCTTT.

The gene calls are TRBV7-9 and TRBJ1-2; D unclear. Germline CDR1 is SEHNR and CDR2 is FQNEAQ (reference sequence). The CDR3 totals 14 residues. Deletions cut 5 bases from V and 8 bases from J, with 18 bases between. CDR3 DNA sequence: TGTGCCAGCAGCCCTCGGACTGGCCCTCGGGGCTACACCTTC. Encoded protein: CASSPRTGPRGYTF. The full variable domain, rest sourced from reference TRBV7-9 and TRBJ1-2, is DTGVSQNPRHKITKRGQNVTFRCDPISEHNRLYWYRQTLGQGPEFLTYFQNEAQLEKSRLLSDRFSAERPKGSFSTLEIQRTEQGDSAMYLCASSPRTGPRGYTFGSGTRLTVV.

The chain recombines TRBV18 with TRBJ1-1; D remains ambiguous. This CDR3 contains 13 residues. The ends were cut back, 6 bases at V and 0 bases at J, with 8 bases in the middle. CDR1 is KGHSH, CDR2 LQKENI, per germline. The CDR3 nucleotides read TGTGCCAGCTCCCCAGGCCTGAACACTGAAGCTTTCTTT. The encoded protein is CASSPGLNTEAFF.

There are a few counts of this clone. The rearrangement uses TRBV5-4 and TRBJ1-6; no firm D call. V gave up 0 bases and J gave up 7 bases, with 11 bases separating them. The CDR3 has 15 residues. Per germline, CDR1 SGHNT and CDR2 YYREEE (reference sequence). The CDR3 region is CASSLAAAGNSPLHF. For the CDR3, the DNA is TGTGCCAGCAGCTTGGCAGCGGCGGGCAATTCACCCCTCCACTTT.

This clone has only a few counts. The chain has TRBV29-1 and TRBJ2-1; D gene uncertain. The length of the CDR3 is 13 residues. Germline CDR1 reads SQVTM; CDR2 reads ANQGSEA. With 8 bases removed from V and 4 bases from J, the gap between germline ends came to 15 bases. The CDR3 region has the DNA TGCAGCCATCCATCAGTTAAGTACAATGAGCAGTTCTTC. Translating it yields CSHPSVKYNEQFF.

The rearrangement uses TRBV18 and TRBJ1-6, with 7 positions matching TRBD1. The germline V gene has CDR1 KGHSH and CDR2 LQKENI. The CDR3 runs 13 residues. With 6 bases clipped from V and 7 bases from J, the junction kept 3 bases outside the gene matches. The CDR3 protein is CASSDRENSPLHF. In DNA, the CDR3 is TGTGCCAGCTCCGACAGGGAAAATTCACCCCTCCACTTT.

The V gene is TRBV28, the J gene TRBJ1-1, with D uncertain. Germline V gives CDR1 MDHEN, CDR2 SYDVKM. CDR3 length: 11 residues. V lost 5 bases and J lost 2, with 3 bases in between. The CDR3: CASSRNTEAFF. The DNA for the CDR3 is TGTGCCAGCAGTCGTAACACTGAAGCTTTCTTT.

This clone was observed once. The gene calls are TRBV10-3 and TRBJ2-1; no clear D. The CDR3 is 15 amino acids. Germline V lookup: CDR1 ENHRY, CDR2 SYGVKD. The V end was cut by 2 bases, the J end by 1 base, with 9 bases between. This chain's CDR3 is CAISESRESYNEQFF. CDR3 sequence (DNA): TGTGCCATCAGTGAGAGTCGCGAATCCTACAATGAGCAGTTCTTC.

The chain has TRBV28 and TRBJ1-1; no firm D call. The V gene's germline CDR1 is MDHEN and CDR2 SYDVKM. V lost 5 bases and J lost 2, with 15 bases in between. The length of the CDR3 is 15 residues. The CDR3 DNA reads TGTGCCAGCAGTGCTTCCCCTATAAGAAACACTGAAGCTTTCTTT. It translates to CASSASPIRNTEAFF.

The chain uses TRBV29-1 and TRBJ1-1; no reliable D call. CDR1 SQVTM and CDR2 ANQGSEA come from the germline V gene. V shed 6 bases and J shed 5 bases, with 19 bases lying between them. CDR3 length: 14 residues. CDR3 in DNA: TGCAGCGTCACGCGCGGGGATAGTTTTACTGAAGCTTTCTTT. Translated, it gives CSVTRGDSFTEAFF.

The J gene is TRBJ2-4, the V gene TRBV4-2; 14 nucleotides align to TRBD2. The CDR3 has 17 residues. V trimming: 5 bases; J trimming: 6 bases; junction bases outside the gene matches: 9. CDR1 is LGHNA, CDR2 YNFKEQ, per germline. CDR3 amino acids: CASSGRTSGGPTNIQYF. CDR3 nucleotides: TGTGCCAGCAGCGGACGGACTAGCGGGGGGCCGACAAACATTCAGTACTTC.

This chain links TRBV7-9 with TRBJ2-7; a possible D gene is TRBD1 (6 bases). V was pared by 0 bases and J by 7 bases, with 13 bases between. The CDR3 runs to 14 residues. Germline loops: CDR1 SEHNR, CDR2 FQNEAQ (reference sequence). In DNA, the CDR3 is TGTGCCAGCAGCTTAGCCCAATTGGGGGCGGAGCAGTACTTC. Translating it yields CASSLAQLGAEQYF.

This chain connects TRBV2 to TRBJ2-2, with TRBD2 as a possible D gene (6 bases). The V gene lost 5 bases and the J gene lost 2 bases, with 21 bases spanning the gap. This CDR3 has 18 residues. CDR1 and CDR2 from the germline V gene are SNHLY and FYNNEI. CDR3 protein: CASSPPGGLGINTGELFF. CDR3 bases: TGTGCCAGCAGTCCCCCTGGGGGACTGGGAATAAACACCGGGGAGCTGTTTTTT.

The chain combines TRBV28 with TRBJ1-1; the D gene is possibly TRBD1 (6 bases). In germline, CDR1 is MDHEN, CDR2 SYDVKM. The CDR3 covers 14 residues. V was shortened by 2 bases and J by 7 bases, with 14 bases between the two germline ends. CDR3 bases: TGTGCCAGCAGTTTAACTGCCAGGGGTGATGAAGCTTTCTTT. Encoded protein: CASSLTARGDEAFF.

This chain connects TRBV14 to TRBJ2-1; 7 bases match TRBD2. CDR3 length: 15 amino acids. The V and J ends lost 4 bases and 6 bases, in that order; junction bases with no gene match: 9. Germline V gene lookup returns CDR1 SGHDN and CDR2 FVKESK. The chain's CDR3 is CASSPHRGGGNEQFF. The CDR3 nucleotides are TGTGCCAGCAGCCCCCATCGCGGGGGTGGCAATGAGCAGTTCTTC.

This rearrangement joins TRBV29-1 to TRBJ2-7, with 7 bases identical to TRBD2. The CDR3 spans 15 residues. The germline V gene has CDR1 SQVTM and CDR2 ANQGSEA. Losses at the gene ends were 5 bases for V and 4 bases for J; bases not matched to a gene: 14. CDR3 region: CSVYPASGGDYEQYF. The CDR3 nucleotides are TGCAGCGTTTACCCGGCTAGCGGTGGAGATTACGAGCAGTACTTC.

The chain carries TRBV27 and TRBJ2-7; unclear D gene. V was cut by 5 bases and J by 0 bases, with 5 bases left in between. CDR1 and CDR2 (germline): MNHEY, SMNVEV (reference sequence). This CDR3 has 12 amino acids. Written as DNA, the CDR3 is TGTGCCAGCAGTCCTTACTCCTACGAGCAGTACTTC. The encoded protein is CASSPYSYEQYF.